The T cell receptor beta chain described here comes from a study of T cells in Graves' hyperthyroidism and ophthalmopathy. Template material for amplifying TCR beta CDR3 regions consisted of RNA transcripts. The HTBI primer set was used in a first-round RT-PCR of the TCR CDR3. Each CDR3 protein gets one entry after TCRdb re-called the multiplex PCR reads with MiXCR. The table lists 250,000 to 300,000 distinct CDR3 sequences, about 13% of them singletons. This clonotype has a handful of counts. This sequence was found in a woman aged 40 to 55 with Graves' hyperthyroidism. The specimen sequenced was blood.

The CDR3, as DNA: TGCGCCAGCAGTCTCGACGGCAGCTCTGGGGCCAACGTCCTGACTTTC. Residues: CASSLDGSSGANVLTF. The rearrangement links TRBV5-1 to TRBJ2-6, with no clear D. CDR3 length equals 16 residues. Germline V lookup: CDR1 SGHRS, CDR2 YFSETQ. The germline V and J ends were trimmed by 5 bases and 0 bases, with 12 bases remaining between them. The complete variable domain, with remaining parts taken from reference TRBV5-1 and TRBJ2-6, reads KAGVTQTPRYLIKTRGQQVTLSCSPISGHRSVSWYQQTPGQGLQFLFEYFSETQRNKGNFPGRFSGRQFSNSRSEMNVSTLELGDSALYLCASSLDGSSGANVLTFGAGSRLTVL.